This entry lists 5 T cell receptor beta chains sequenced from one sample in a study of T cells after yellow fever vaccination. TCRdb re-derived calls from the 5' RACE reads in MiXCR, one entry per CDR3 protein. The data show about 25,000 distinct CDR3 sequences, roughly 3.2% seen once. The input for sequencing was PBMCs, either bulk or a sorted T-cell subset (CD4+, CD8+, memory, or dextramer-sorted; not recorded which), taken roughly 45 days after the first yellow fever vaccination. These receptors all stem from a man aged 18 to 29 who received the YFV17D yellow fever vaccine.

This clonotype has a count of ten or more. CDR3 nucleotides: TGTGCCAGCAGCCAACGGACAGGGGGCGAGCAGTACGTC. The encoded protein is CASSQRTGGEQYV. V is TRBV7-9 and J is TRBJ2-7, with 10 bases that match TRBD1. V lost 5 bases, J lost 6 bases, and 4 bases stayed unmatched. Germline V gene lookup returns CDR1 SEHNR and CDR2 FQNEAQ (reference sequence). The CDR3 runs to 13 residues.

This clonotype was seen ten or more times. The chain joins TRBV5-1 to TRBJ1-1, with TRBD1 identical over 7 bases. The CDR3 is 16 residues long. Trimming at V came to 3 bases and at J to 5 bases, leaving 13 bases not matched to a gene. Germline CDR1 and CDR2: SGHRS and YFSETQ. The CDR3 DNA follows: TGCGCCAGCAGCTCCCAGGGGGGCCTCTTGGGGACTGAAGCTTTCTTT. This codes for CASSSQGGLLGTEAFF.

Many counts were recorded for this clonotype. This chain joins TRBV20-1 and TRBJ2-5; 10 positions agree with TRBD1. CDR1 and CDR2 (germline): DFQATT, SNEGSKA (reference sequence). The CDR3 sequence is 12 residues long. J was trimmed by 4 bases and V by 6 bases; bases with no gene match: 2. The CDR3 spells CSARTGGETQYF. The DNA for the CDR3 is TGCAGTGCCCGGACAGGGGGAGAGACCCAGTACTTC.

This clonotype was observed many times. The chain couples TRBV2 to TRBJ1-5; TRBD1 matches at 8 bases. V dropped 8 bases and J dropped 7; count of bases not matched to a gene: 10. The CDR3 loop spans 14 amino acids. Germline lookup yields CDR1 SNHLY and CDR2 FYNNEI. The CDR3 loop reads CASCRQGRGQPQHF. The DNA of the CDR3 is TGTGCCAGCTGCAGACAGGGGAGAGGCCAGCCCCAGCATTTT.

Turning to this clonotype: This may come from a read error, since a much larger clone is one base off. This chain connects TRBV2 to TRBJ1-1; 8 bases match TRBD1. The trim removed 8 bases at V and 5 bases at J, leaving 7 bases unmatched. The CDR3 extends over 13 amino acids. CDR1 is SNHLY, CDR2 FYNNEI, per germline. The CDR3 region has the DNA TGTGCCAGCGGACAGGGATCGTTTACTGAAGCTTTCTTT. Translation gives CASGQGSFTEAFF.